This T cell receptor beta chain was captured by sequencing in a study of blood T cell repertoires in COVID-19. Study summary: Spain, Italy and the United States supplied samples that represented acute and convalescent COVID-19. T cells, B-cell-depleted T cells, or PBMCs supplied cDNA or gDNA.

In the authors' methods: Amplification of reference gene primers was used by the study to estimate nucleated cell counts. TCRdb keeps only in-frame clones here, not all; method: immunoSEQ multiplex PCR. V and J calls and clone size are given by that table; D and trimming were obtained from the DNA. This table has 330,000 or so clones, roughly 86% appearing once. This CDR3 comprises 15 residues. Germline CDR1 reads MGHRA; CDR2 reads YSYEKL. Unmatched junction bases numbered 6, after V lost 0 bases and J lost 5 bases. Seattle-derived patients entered the study during active infection and were followed longitudinally.

The sequence was obtained from a man younger than 40 with COVID-19, enrolled during active disease. The sequencing sample was made of peripheral blood. The chain uses TRBV4-1 and TRBJ2-5; TRBD1 agrees at 7 bases. In nucleotides, the CDR3 is TGCGCCAGCAGCCAAGAGGGGGTCAGGGGGGAGACCCAGTACTTC. Amino acids: CASSQEGVRGETQYF.